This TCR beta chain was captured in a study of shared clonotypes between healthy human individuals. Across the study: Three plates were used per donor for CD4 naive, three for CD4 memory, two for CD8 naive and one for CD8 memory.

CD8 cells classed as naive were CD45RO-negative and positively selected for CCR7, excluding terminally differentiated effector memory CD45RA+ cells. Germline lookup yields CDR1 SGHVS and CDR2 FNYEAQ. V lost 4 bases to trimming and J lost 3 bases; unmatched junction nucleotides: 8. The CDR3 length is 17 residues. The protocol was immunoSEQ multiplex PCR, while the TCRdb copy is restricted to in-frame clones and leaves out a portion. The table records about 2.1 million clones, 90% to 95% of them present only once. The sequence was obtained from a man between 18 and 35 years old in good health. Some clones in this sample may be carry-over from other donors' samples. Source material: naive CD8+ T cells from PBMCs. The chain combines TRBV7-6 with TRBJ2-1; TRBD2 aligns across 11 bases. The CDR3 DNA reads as TGTGCCAGCAGCTCGGGACTAGCGGAAGGACTCTACAATGAGCAGTTCTTC. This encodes CASSSGLAEGLYNEQFF.